Listed here are 27 T cell receptor beta chains from one sample, sequenced in a study of T cell changes during pregnancy in multiple sclerosis (dated by TCRdb to between 2018 and 2021). Receptors were amplified or captured by the immunoSEQ multiplex PCR assay. TCRdb mirrors the immuneACCESS table, restricted to in-frame sequences. Some clones are absent from its copies; in checked studies, under half trace to an unresolved V gene, and the reason for the others is unknown. This sample gives approximately 50,000 clones in total; less than 95% of them show up just once. The top ten clonotypes cover around 0.3% of the sample. The material sequenced was CD4+ T cells from peripheral blood mononuclear cells, taken in the third trimester of pregnancy. These receptors all come from a female donor with multiple sclerosis, enrolled in a pregnancy study.

This rearrangement joins TRBV19 to TRBJ2-2; 8 bases are shared with TRBD1. CDR1 and CDR2 from the germline V gene are LNHDA and SQIVND (reference sequence). This CDR3 has 15 amino acids. With V trimmed by 4 bases and J by 5 bases, 6 bases remained unmatched. CDR3 protein: CASSTRTGYTGELFF. For the CDR3, the DNA is TGTGCCAGTAGTACTCGGACAGGGTATACCGGGGAGCTGTTTTTT.

The chain employs TRBV10-3 and TRBJ2-3, with 8 bases that match TRBD2. The CDR3 contains 15 residues. The trim removed 2 bases at V and 2 bases at J, leaving 3 bases unmatched. Germline lookup yields CDR1 ENHRY and CDR2 SYGVKD. The CDR3 spells CAISETSGYTDTQYF. As DNA, the CDR3 is TGTGCCATCAGTGAGACTAGCGGATACACAGATACGCAGTATTTT.

The V gene is TRBV7-7, the J gene TRBJ2-5, with a possible D match to TRBD2 (6 bases). The CDR3 has 14 residues. Trimming left V 0 bases short and J 4 bases short, with 9 bases between. Germline CDR1 SSHAT, CDR2 FNYEAQ (reference sequence). The CDR3 nucleotides are TGTGCCAGCAGCTTAGCGGGGGGTAGAGAGACCCAGTACTTC. Translating gives CASSLAGGRETQYF.

The chain combines TRBV6-5 with TRBJ1-1, with D possibly matching TRBD1 (6 bases). The V end lost 0 bases, the J end lost 0 bases, and 8 bases lay between the germline ends. The CDR3 is 15 amino acids. Germline V gives CDR1 MNHEY, CDR2 SVGAGI. The CDR3 loop is CASSYSAGVNTEAFF. The CDR3 DNA reads TGTGCCAGCAGTTACTCTGCAGGGGTGAACACTGAAGCTTTCTTT.

J is TRBJ1-4 and V is TRBV28, with a weak D call TRBD1 (5 bases). This CDR3 has 15 amino acids. The V and J ends lost 6 bases and 4 bases respectively, with 15 bases between them. In germline, CDR1 is MDHEN, CDR2 SYDVKM. The CDR3 region has the DNA TGTGCCAGCAGCAGCGCGCGACAGCATAATGAAAAACTGTTTTTT. Amino acid sequence: CASSSARQHNEKLFF.

The chain combines TRBV7-2 with TRBJ1-1; D not certain. Trimming cost V 5 bases and J 7 bases, with 14 bases left between them. CDR1 SGHTA and CDR2 FQGNSA come from the germline V gene. The CDR3 has 13 amino acids. In nucleotides, the CDR3 is TGTGCCAGCAGCGTAGACCCCCTGAGTGAAGCTTTCTTT. It is translated as CASSVDPLSEAFF. The variable domain in full, completed from reference TRBV7-2 and TRBJ1-1, reads GAGVSQSPSNKVTEKGKDVELRCDPISGHTALYWYRQSLGQGLEFLIYFQGNSAPDKSGLPSDRFSAERTGGSVSTLTIQRTQQEDSAVYLCASSVDPLSEAFFGQGTRLTVV.

The count of this clone is one. The V call is TRBV6-5, the J call TRBJ1-5; 7 positions match TRBD1. The CDR3 is made up of 15 amino acids. The V segment lost 6 bases and the J segment 0 bases; nucleotides outside the gene matches: 5. Germline V gene lookup returns CDR1 MNHEY and CDR2 SVGAGI. Here the CDR3 reads CASRRGQNSNQPQHF. The CDR3 nucleotides read TGTGCCAGCAGGAGGGGACAGAATAGCAATCAGCCCCAGCATTTT.

The rearrangement joins TRBV6-7 to TRBJ2-7; TRBD1 agrees at 8 bases. TRBV6-7 qualifies as an ORF whose function is uncertain. V was pared by 8 bases and J by 0 bases, with 6 bases of the junction left unmatched. The CDR3 is made up of 14 amino acids. The CDR3 nucleotides are TGTGCCAGCCTAAGACAGGGGAGCTCCTACGAGCAGTACTTC. It encodes CASLRQGSSYEQYF.

The chain carries TRBV18 and TRBJ1-2; D gene unclear. V shed 5 bases and J shed 1 base, with 11 bases lying between them. Germline CDR1 KGHSH, CDR2 LQKENI. The CDR3 has 14 amino acids. CDR3 sequence: CASSTEGGNYGYTF. Here the CDR3 DNA reads TGTGCCAGCTCAACAGAGGGTGGTAACTATGGCTACACCTTC.

The chain has TRBV19 and TRBJ2-7; D call uncertain. V shed 5 bases and J shed 0 bases, with 11 bases lying between them. The CDR3 covers 14 residues. CDR1 LNHDA and CDR2 SQIVND come from the germline V gene (reference sequence). CDR3 in amino acids: CASSVSWSSYEQYF. CDR3 coding DNA: TGTGCCAGTAGTGTAAGCTGGAGCTCCTACGAGCAGTACTTC.

The CDR3 bases are TGTGCCAGCAGCTCCAGCGGGAGTGGTGAGCAGTTCTTC. Translation: CASSSSGSGEQFF. This chain connects TRBV7-9 to TRBJ2-1, with 8 bases aligning to TRBD2. The CDR3 spans 13 residues. The germline gives CDR1 SEHNR, CDR2 FQNEAQ (reference sequence). With V trimmed by 4 bases and J by 9 bases, 5 bases remained unmatched.

The rearrangement links TRBV7-6 to TRBJ1-4; 9 bases agree with TRBD1. CDR1 is SGHVS and CDR2 is FNYEAQ in the germline V gene. The CDR3 runs to 18 residues. Unmatched junction bases numbered 18, after V lost 3 bases and J lost 10 bases. CDR3 DNA: TGTGCCAGCAGCTTCTGGTTTCAGCCGGGACAGGGAACGGGAAAACTGTTTTTT. Protein sequence: CASSFWFQPGQGTGKLFF.

The V call is TRBV5-1, the J call TRBJ2-5; D is possibly TRBD1 (6 bases). From germline, CDR1 is SGHRS and CDR2 YFSETQ. V was cut by 0 bases and J by 5 bases, with 11 bases left in between. The CDR3 sequence is 14 residues long. CDR3 nucleotide sequence: TGCGCCAGCAGCTTGGATGGGGGCGGCGAGACCCAGTACTTC. Encoded protein: CASSLDGGGETQYF.

The chain couples TRBV18 to TRBJ2-2; D is uncertain. In germline, CDR1 is KGHSH, CDR2 LQKENI. V dropped 3 bases and J dropped 7 bases, with 9 bases sitting between them. The CDR3 has 13 amino acids. DNA of the CDR3: TGTGCCAGCTCACCGATCGGGTTCGGGGAGCTGTTTTTT. Residues: CASSPIGFGELFF.

CDR3 in amino acids: CASSPTGTGLAVQYF. Here the CDR3 DNA reads TGTGCCAGCAGCCCGACCGGGACAGGGCTCGCGGTGCAGTACTTC. The J gene is TRBJ2-7, the V gene TRBV9; 9 nucleotides agree with TRBD1. Losses at the gene ends were 4 bases for V and 9 bases for J; bases not matched to a gene: 14. Per the germline V gene, CDR1 is SGDLS and CDR2 is YYNGEE. This CDR3 contains 15 residues.

This sequence joins TRBV5-1 and TRBJ2-7; 9 nucleotides match TRBD1. The junction had 5 bases not matched to a gene; V was cut back by 4 bases and J by 6 bases. The CDR3 consists of 13 residues. Germline CDR1 is SGHRS and CDR2 is YFSETQ. The chain's CDR3 is CASSATGGAEQYF. CDR3 bases: TGCGCCAGCAGCGCAACAGGGGGCGCCGAGCAGTACTTC.

The chain combines TRBV30 with TRBJ1-1; TRBD1 matches 7 bases. The V gene's germline CDR1 is GTSNPN and CDR2 SVGIG (reference sequence). This CDR3 is built from 14 residues. Trimming at V came to 3 bases and at J to 2 bases, leaving 6 bases not matched to a gene. The CDR3 DNA is TGTGCCTGGAGAAATTGGGACAGTAACACTGAAGCTTTCTTT. Translated, it gives CAWRNWDSNTEAFF.

V usage is TRBV25-1 and J usage is TRBJ1-6, with a possible D match to TRBD1 (6 bases). The CDR3 has 16 residues. Germline CDR1 reads MGHDK; CDR2 reads SYGVNS. The germline V and J ends were trimmed by 3 bases and 4 bases, with 13 bases remaining between them. The CDR3 coding sequence is TGTGCCAGCAGTGACGTCGGCAGGGGATATAATTCACCCCTCCACTTT. This encodes CASSDVGRGYNSPLHF.

CDR3 DNA sequence: TGTGCCAGCAGCTTAGGTAGGGGGAGCACTGAAGCTTTCTTT. Protein product: CASSLGRGSTEAFF. J is TRBJ1-1 and V is TRBV11-3; tentative D call: TRBD1 (6 bases). V was pared by 1 base and J by 4 bases, with 10 bases between. The CDR3 runs 14 residues. In germline, CDR1 is SGHNT, CDR2 YENEEA.

The V call is TRBV19, the J call TRBJ2-3; 9 bases map to TRBD1. V dropped 3 bases and J dropped 3; count of bases not matched to a gene: 10. This CDR3 spans 17 amino acids. Germline lookup yields CDR1 LNHDA and CDR2 SQIVND (reference sequence). The CDR3 region has the DNA TGTGCCAGTAGTATTGGGACAGGGCTCGCGGGAACAGATACGCAGTATTTT. This encodes CASSIGTGLAGTDTQYF.

The chain uses TRBV9 and TRBJ2-2; 8 bases are shared with TRBD1. CDR1 SGDLS and CDR2 YYNGEE come from the germline V gene. The CDR3 length is 15 residues. Germline trimming cut 3 bases from V and 5 bases from J; bases unmatched to any gene: 6. CDR3 DNA sequence: TGTGCCAGCAGCGCAGGGGGCCTGGCGACCGGGGAGCTGTTTTTT. It is translated as CASSAGGLATGELFF.

The chain employs TRBV6-5 and TRBJ1-2, with D tentatively TRBD1 (5 bases). CDR1 MNHEY and CDR2 SVGAGI come from the germline V gene. The length of the CDR3 is 12 residues. V shed 2 bases and J shed 7 bases, with 8 bases lying between them. The CDR3 DNA follows: TGTGCCAGCAGTTACAGGGGTGGTGGCTACACCTTC. Its protein is CASSYRGGGYTF.

This chain uses TRBV28 with TRBJ1-1; the D is unclear. V was pared by 7 bases and J by 2 bases, with 11 bases between. CDR1 and CDR2 (germline): MDHEN, SYDVKM. The CDR3 has 13 amino acids. The CDR3: CASITELNTEAFF. CDR3 nucleotide sequence: TGTGCCAGCATAACAGAGCTTAACACTGAAGCTTTCTTT.

The genes are TRBV15 and TRBJ2-3; the match to TRBD2 covers 14 bases. CDR1 and CDR2 (germline): LNHNV, YYDKDF (reference sequence). This CDR3 contains 16 residues. V dropped 5 bases and J dropped 4; count of bases not matched to a gene: 5. The CDR3 DNA reads TGTGCCACCAGCGGGAGACTAGCGGGGGGGTCAGATACGCAGTATTTT. Amino acids: CATSGRLAGGSDTQYF.

The V call is TRBV5-1, the J call TRBJ1-2; 7 nucleotides agree with TRBD1. The CDR3 contains 13 residues. The junction had 6 bases not matched to a gene; V was cut back by 4 bases and J by 6 bases. From germline, CDR1 is SGHRS and CDR2 YFSETQ. CDR3 sequence: CASSNPGQDGYTF. The CDR3 bases are TGCGCCAGCAGCAACCCTGGACAGGATGGCTACACCTTC.

The V gene is TRBV7-9, the J gene TRBJ1-3, with unresolved D. There are 15 residues in the CDR3. V was cut by 7 bases and J by 2 bases, with 15 bases left in between. Germline lookup yields CDR1 SEHNR and CDR2 FQNEAQ (reference sequence). CDR3 DNA: TGTGCCAGCACCTTGACTAATTCGACTGGAAACACCATATATTTT. This sequence encodes CASTLTNSTGNTIYF.

V is TRBV7-2 and J is TRBJ2-1; D call uncertain. Looked up from germline, CDR1 is SGHTA and CDR2 is FQGNSA. The CDR3 is 14 amino acids. V was cut by 1 base and J by 5 bases, with 9 bases left in between. The CDR3 DNA sequence: TGTGCCAGCAGCTTAGAGCAGGAACACAATGAGCAGTTCTTC. It codes for CASSLEQEHNEQFF.